A selection of T cell receptor beta chains follows, all from one sample in a study of graft-versus-host responses after intestinal transplantation. Clones were sequenced by immunoSEQ multiplex PCR, and TCRdb holds only the in-frame ones, with some missing. The sample yields 95,000 to 110,000 clones, about 87% seen once. Antigen specificity for these receptors is unknown. The sequences come from unstimulated CD4+ T cells sorted from spleen or lymph node cells, collected before transplant. All receptors come from a human donor who was the organ donor for an intestinal transplant. CDR3s include the opening cysteine and the closing phenylalanine or tryptophan. The order of the fields is CDR3 length, clone size, J gene, V gene, D gene, CDR3 DNA, CDR3 protein. The D gene is left open where the match is weak. Rows give clone size only sometimes, using once, few, many, or a class for an expanded clone.

13 | - | TRBJ2-1 | TRBV5-4 | TRBD2 | TGTGCCGGCCGGGGGGGGCTTTACAATGAGCAGTTCTTC | CAGRGGLYNEQFF
14 | - | TRBJ2-2 | TRBV5-4 | - | TGTGCCAGCAGCTTGCTAGCAAACACCGGGGAGCTGTTTTTT | CASSLLANTGELFF
13 | once | TRBJ2-3 | TRBV4-1 | - | TGCGCCAGCAGCCAACTCCTCACAGATACGCAGTATTTT | CASSQLLTDTQYF
17 | - | TRBJ2-3 | TRBV9 | - | TGTGCCAGCAGCACGCCTCAGGGAAACGACGGCACAGATACGCAGTATTTT | CASSTPQGNDGTDTQYF
15 | - | TRBJ2-3 | TRBV5-6 | - | TGTGCCAGCAGCTCCGAGGGACTCCTCACAGATACGCAGTATTTT | CASSSEGLLTDTQYF
15 | - | TRBJ1-6 | TRBV6-1 | - | TGTGCCAGCATCCCGGGACTGGGATATAATTCACCCCTCCACTTT | CASIPGLGYNSPLHF
14 | - | TRBJ1-1 | TRBV27 | TRBD1 | TGTGCCAGCAGTCCGGGGACAGTGAACACTGAAGCTTTCTTT | CASSPGTVNTEAFF
13 | once | TRBJ1-1 | TRBV19 | - | TGTGCCAGTAGCTTGCAAAGGAACACTGAAGCTTTCTTT | CASSLQRNTEAFF
13 | - | TRBJ2-1 | TRBV7-9 | - | TGTGCCAGCAGCCCGTTGGGGTACAATGAGCAGTTCTTC | CASSPLGYNEQFF
16 | - | TRBJ2-1 | TRBV5-1 | TRBD2 | TGCGCCAGCAGCTGGACTAGCGGCCATATGGGAAATGAGCAGTTCTTC | CASSWTSGHMGNEQFF
13 | - | TRBJ1-1 | TRBV7-9 | - | TGTGCCAGCAGCTCCCAACAGGGTAGGGGAGCTTTCTTT | CASSSQQGRGAFF
17 | - | TRBJ2-2 | TRBV9 | - | TGTGCCAGCAGCCCAGCCCCAGGCGGGACAATCTCCGGGGAGCTGTTTTTT | CASSPAPGGTISGELFF
15 | - | TRBJ1-6 | TRBV2 | TRBD1 | TGTGCCAGCAGTGTCACAGGGGTAGTCAATTCACCCCTCCACTTT | CASSVTGVVNSPLHF
12 | - | TRBJ1-1 | TRBV2 | - | TGTGCCAGCAGTGATTCGGGGATTGAAGCTTTCTTT | CASSDSGIEAFF
13 | - | TRBJ1-1 | TRBV30 | - | TGTGCCTGGAGTGAGACGATGAACACTGAAGCTTTCTTT | CAWSETMNTEAFF
15 | - | TRBJ2-5 | TRBV25-1 | - | TGTGCCAGCCGCTCAGGAAGCGCTAGCTTAGAGACCCAGTACTTC | CASRSGSASLETQYF
13 | - | TRBJ1-1 | TRBV7-6 | - | TGTGCCAGCAGCGGGGACACAAACACTGAAGCTTTCTTT | CASSGDTNTEAFF
13 | - | TRBJ2-7 | TRBV7-8 | - | TGTGCCAGCAGCTTGGAAAACCTCTACGAGCAGTACTTC | CASSLENLYEQYF
16 | - | TRBJ2-1 | TRBV6-6 | TRBD1 | TGTGCCAGCAGTTACAACCGGGACAGGGGAAACAATGAGCAGTTCTTC | CASSYNRDRGNNEQFF
15 | - | TRBJ1-6 | TRBV7-3 | TRBD1 | TGTGCCAGCAGCTTAACGGGGACAGTTAATTCACCCCTCCACTTT | CASSLTGTVNSPLHF
14 | - | TRBJ1-2 | TRBV5-1 | - | TGCGCCAGCAGCTTGACCACCACTAACTATGGCTACACCTTC | CASSLTTTNYGYTF
13 | - | TRBJ1-5 | TRBV30 | - | TGTGCCTGGAGTCTGGGGGGAAACCAGCCCCAGCATTTT | CAWSLGGNQPQHF
13 | - | TRBJ1-1 | TRBV18 | TRBD1 | TGTGCCAGCTCGGGACAGGGGAACACTGAAGCTTTCTTT | CASSGQGNTEAFF
14 | few | TRBJ1-4 | TRBV7-7 | - | TGTGCCAGCAGCCCTGAAGCAGGCCATGAAAAACTGTTTTTT | CASSPEAGHEKLFF
14 | - | TRBJ2-7 | TRBV4-2 | - | TGTGCCACTCAGAAGGCGGGGGCCTCCTACGAGCAGTACTTC | CATQKAGASYEQYF
12 | - | TRBJ2-1 | TRBV7-9 | - | TGTGCCAGCAGCGCTCAGGGGTATGAGCAGTTCTTC | CASSAQGYEQFF
13 | few | TRBJ2-5 | TRBV11-2 | - | TGTGCCAGCAGCCGCAGGGTTGTAGAGACCCAGTACTTC | CASSRRVVETQYF
15 | - | TRBJ1-6 | TRBV19 | - | TGTGCCAGTAGGATAAGGGCCTCTGCAGATTCACCCCTCCACTTT | CASRIRASADSPLHF
15 | - | TRBJ2-7 | TRBV9 | - | TGTGCCAGCAGCGTAGACCCCACAGGGACCTACGAGCAGTACTTC | CASSVDPTGTYEQYF
12 | few | TRBJ1-1 | TRBV2 | - | TGTGCCAGCAGTTTTCAGGTTTCTGAAGCTTTCTTT | CASSFQVSEAFF
15 | - | TRBJ1-3 | TRBV10-3 | TRBD1 | TGTGCCATCAGTGAGTCGTCCGGGACAGGGAACACCATATATTTT | CAISESSGTGNTIYF
17 | - | TRBJ2-2 | TRBV9 | TRBD2 | TGTGCCAGCAGCGTCCGAGGGACTAGCGGGTCGAGAGGGGAGCTGTTTTTT | CASSVRGTSGSRGELFF
14 | - | TRBJ1-1 | TRBV6-4 | - | TGTGCCAGAATTAAACAGGGAGCGAACACTGAAGCTTTCTTT | CARIKQGANTEAFF